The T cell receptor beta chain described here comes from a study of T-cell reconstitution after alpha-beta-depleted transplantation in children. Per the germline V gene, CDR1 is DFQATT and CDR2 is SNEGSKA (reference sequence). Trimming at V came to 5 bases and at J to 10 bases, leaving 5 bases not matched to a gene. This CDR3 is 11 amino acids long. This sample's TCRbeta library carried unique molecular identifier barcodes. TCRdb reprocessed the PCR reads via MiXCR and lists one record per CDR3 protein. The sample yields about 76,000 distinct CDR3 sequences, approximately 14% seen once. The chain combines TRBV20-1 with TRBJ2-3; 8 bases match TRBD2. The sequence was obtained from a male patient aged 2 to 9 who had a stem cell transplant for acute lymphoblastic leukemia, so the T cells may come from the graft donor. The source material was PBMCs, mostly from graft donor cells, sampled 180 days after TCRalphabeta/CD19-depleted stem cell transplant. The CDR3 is CSALGLAAQYF. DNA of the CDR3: TGCAGTGCTTTAGGACTAGCAGCGCAGTATTTT.